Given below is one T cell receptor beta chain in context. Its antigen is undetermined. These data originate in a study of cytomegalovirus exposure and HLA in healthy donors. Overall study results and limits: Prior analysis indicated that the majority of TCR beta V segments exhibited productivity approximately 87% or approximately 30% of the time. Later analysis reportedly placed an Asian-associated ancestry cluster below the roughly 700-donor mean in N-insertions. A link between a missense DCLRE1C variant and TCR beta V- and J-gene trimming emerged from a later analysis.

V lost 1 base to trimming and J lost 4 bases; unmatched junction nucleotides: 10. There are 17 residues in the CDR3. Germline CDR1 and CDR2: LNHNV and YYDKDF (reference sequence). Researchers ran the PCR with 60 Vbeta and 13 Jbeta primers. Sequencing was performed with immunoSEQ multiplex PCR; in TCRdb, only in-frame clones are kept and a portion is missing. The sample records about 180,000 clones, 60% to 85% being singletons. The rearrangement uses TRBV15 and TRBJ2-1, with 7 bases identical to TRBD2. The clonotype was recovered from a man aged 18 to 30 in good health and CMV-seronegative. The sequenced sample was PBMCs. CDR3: CATSRALRDSGYNEQFF. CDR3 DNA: TGTGCCACCAGCAGAGCTCTGCGTGATAGCGGGTACAATGAGCAGTTCTTC. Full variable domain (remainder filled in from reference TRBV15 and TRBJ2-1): DAMVIQNPRYQVTQFGKPVTLSCSQTLNHNVMYWYQQKSSQAPKLLFHYYDKDFNNEADTPDNFQSRRPNTSFCFLDIRSPGLGDTAMYLCATSRALRDSGYNEQFFGPGTRLTVL.